These 26 T cell receptor beta chains were all obtained from the same sample, sequenced in a study of T cell changes during pregnancy in multiple sclerosis. The repertoire was sequenced with immunoSEQ multiplex PCR; TCRdb's copy has only in-frame clones and lacks some. The data contain tens of thousands of clones, 85% to 90% of them seen just once; the ten biggest clones take up roughly 0.6%. Sequences were derived from CD4+ T cells from peripheral blood mononuclear cells, sampled in the third trimester of pregnancy. The receptors originated from a female donor in good health, enrolled as a control in a pregnancy study.

The chain combines TRBV19 with TRBJ2-7; TRBD1 might be the D (6 bases). V lost 0 bases to trimming and J lost 7 bases, with 13 bases between them. The germline V gene encodes CDR1 LNHDA and CDR2 SQIVND (reference sequence). The CDR3 is made up of 14 amino acids. CDR3 sequence reads: CASSIEGRGREQYF. As DNA, the CDR3 is TGTGCCAGTAGTATAGAGGGCAGGGGTAGAGAGCAGTACTTC.

This clone came up a few times. The J gene is TRBJ1-2, the V gene TRBV7-9; D gene unclear. V lost 1 base and J lost 9, with 15 bases in between. This CDR3 region has 14 residues. Germline values: CDR1 SEHNR, CDR2 FQNEAQ (reference sequence). The CDR3 sequence is CASSLGDEGWSYTF. CDR3 nucleotide sequence: TGTGCCAGCAGCTTAGGTGATGAGGGCTGGAGCTACACCTTC.

This clone showed up just a few times. V is TRBV6-5 and J is TRBJ1-2; D not certain. The germline CDR1 and CDR2 sequences are MNHEY and SVGAGI. The CDR3 runs 11 residues. The V end lost 10 bases, the J end lost 4 bases, and 10 bases lay between the germline ends. The CDR3 is CATDGIYGYTF. CDR3 coding DNA: TGTGCCACCGACGGGATCTATGGCTACACCTTC.

The chain is built from TRBV29-1 and TRBJ1-2; TRBD1 matches at 7 bases. Germline V CDR1 and CDR2: SQVTM, ANQGSEA. The CDR3 contains 15 residues. V was pared by 4 bases and J by 3 bases, with 11 bases of the junction left unmatched. In DNA form, the CDR3 reads TGCAGCGTTGGCCCCGGACAGGAGAATCACTATGGCTACACCTTC. This gives the protein CSVGPGQENHYGYTF.

A single count supports this clone. This sequence joins TRBV5-1 and TRBJ1-4; tentative D call: TRBD1 (6 bases). V lost 0 bases, J lost 7 bases, and 16 bases lay in between. Germline CDR1 SGHRS, CDR2 YFSETQ. There are 16 residues in the CDR3. The CDR3 nucleotides read TGCGCCAGCAGCTTGGGCCGGGGACAACCAGTTGAAAAACTGTTTTTT. Translating it yields CASSLGRGQPVEKLFF.

The chain couples TRBV6-1 to TRBJ1-1, with 7 bases identical to TRBD1. J lost 11 bases, V lost 5 bases, and 5 bases had no gene match. Germline V gene sequence: CDR1 MNHNS, CDR2 SASEGT. The CDR3 extends over 11 amino acids. The CDR3 sequence is CASSSTGWAFF. The DNA for the CDR3 is TGTGCCAGCAGTTCGACAGGGTGGGCTTTCTTT.

The chain is built from TRBV7-9 and TRBJ1-2; 7 nucleotides agree with TRBD1. Losses at the gene ends were 5 bases for V and 6 bases for J; bases not matched to a gene: 6. The CDR3 loop spans 13 amino acids. Germline CDR1 reads SEHNR; CDR2 reads FQNEAQ (reference sequence). For the CDR3, the DNA is TGTGCCAGCAGCCCAACAGGGGAACATGGCTACACCTTC. Its translation: CASSPTGEHGYTF.

This clone was counted only a few times. The rearrangement uses TRBV6-1 and TRBJ2-1; 8 bases agree with TRBD2. With 1 base clipped from V and 7 bases from J, the junction kept 12 bases outside the gene matches. The germline gives CDR1 MNHNS, CDR2 SASEGT. The CDR3 covers 17 residues. DNA of the CDR3: TGTGCCAGCAGTGAAGTGTATACGGGAGGGCCTAAGAATGAGCAGTTCTTC. This sequence encodes CASSEVYTGGPKNEQFF.

The chain is built from TRBV5-5 and TRBJ1-1; unclear D gene. The V and J ends lost 2 bases and 3 bases respectively, with 11 bases between them. The germline V gene has CDR1 SGHKS and CDR2 YYEKEE (reference sequence). This CDR3 is 14 amino acids long. CDR3 residues: CASSLSPVDTEAFF. The CDR3 nucleotides read TGTGCCAGCAGCTTATCCCCGGTCGACACTGAAGCTTTCTTT.

This clone is a singleton in its sample. As DNA, the CDR3 is TGTGCCAGCAGCGTAGAGGGGGCAAACTATGGCTACACCTTC. Translation: CASSVEGANYGYTF. The chain has TRBV9 and TRBJ1-2; TRBD1 agrees at 7 bases. The CDR3 sequence is 14 residues long. Unmatched junction bases numbered 1, after V lost 0 bases and J lost 2 bases. From germline, CDR1 is SGDLS and CDR2 YYNGEE.

The chain employs TRBV2 and TRBJ2-5; 8 nucleotides align to TRBD2. The length of the CDR3 is 16 residues. Germline V gene data show CDR1 as SNHLY and CDR2 as FYNNEI. V trimming: 6 bases; J trimming: 4 bases; junction bases outside the gene matches: 13. CDR3 amino acids: CASSNTGRGDRETQYF. CDR3 DNA sequence: TGTGCCAGCAGCAACACAGGGCGGGGGGATCGAGAGACCCAGTACTTC.

The V call is TRBV28, the J call TRBJ2-3; perhaps TRBD1 as D (6 bases). V lost 6 bases, J lost 5 bases, and 27 bases lay in between. Germline V CDR1 and CDR2: MDHEN, SYDVKM. This CDR3 is 18 amino acids long. The CDR3 region is CASRPDRRRRDWRDTQYF. The CDR3 DNA reads TGTGCCAGCAGGCCCGACAGGCGAAGGCGCGATTGGAGAGATACGCAGTATTTT.

CDR3 bases: TGCAGCGGATTAGCGGGGGCCGGGCACGGGGAGCTGTTTTTT. Translation gives CSGLAGAGHGELFF. V gene TRBV29-1 combines with J gene TRBJ2-2; TRBD2 agrees at 9 bases. Germline V lookup: CDR1 SQVTM, CDR2 ANQGSEA. This CDR3 is 14 amino acids long. V shed 7 bases and J 7 bases; nucleotides not matched to a gene: 10.

This sequence joins TRBV2 and TRBJ2-6; D may be TRBD1 (5 bases). The germline V gene has CDR1 SNHLY and CDR2 FYNNEI. V was trimmed by 6 bases and J by 1 base, leaving 13 bases between them. The length of the CDR3 is 16 residues. The CDR3: CASSSDSFSGANVLTF. In DNA, the CDR3 is TGTGCCAGCAGCAGCGACAGTTTTTCTGGGGCCAACGTCCTGACTTTC. Looking up the rest from reference TRBV2 and TRBJ2-6 gives the full variable domain: EPEVTQTPSHQVTQMGQEVILRCVPISNHLYFYWYRQILGQKVEFLVSFYNNEISEKSEIFDDQFSVERPDGSNFTLKIRSTKLEDSAMYFCASSSDSFSGANVLTFGAGSRLTVL.

The chain has TRBV10-3 and TRBJ1-5; D call uncertain. The CDR3 is 13 amino acids. Trimming pared 4 bases from V and 4 bases from J, leaving 8 bases between. Per the germline V gene, CDR1 is ENHRY and CDR2 is SYGVKD. CDR3: CAISVEVNQPQHF. The DNA of the CDR3 is TGTGCCATCAGTGTTGAGGTGAATCAGCCCCAGCATTTT.

V gene TRBV4-1 combines with J gene TRBJ2-1; 12 bases agree with TRBD2. Trimming removed 1 base from V and 2 bases from J; junction bases left unmatched: 6. The CDR3 has 18 residues. CDR1 MGHRA and CDR2 YSYEKL come from the germline V gene. The chain's CDR3 is CASSQVQASGGAYNEQFF. DNA for the CDR3: TGCGCCAGCAGCCAAGTTCAGGCTAGCGGGGGGGCCTACAATGAGCAGTTCTTC.

The chain combines TRBV29-1 with TRBJ1-1; D unclear. The length of the CDR3 is 12 residues. Deletions cut 8 bases from V and 6 bases from J, with 16 bases between. Germline V gene lookup returns CDR1 SQVTM and CDR2 ANQGSEA. The CDR3 sequence is CSLKRGDAEAFF. CDR3 DNA: TGCAGCCTCAAACGGGGTGACGCTGAAGCTTTCTTT.

The chain combines TRBV7-6 with TRBJ2-1; 9 nucleotides align to TRBD1. Germline lookup yields CDR1 SGHVS and CDR2 FNYEAQ. Germline trimming cut 1 base from V and 15 bases from J; bases unmatched to any gene: 7. The CDR3 length is 13 residues. The CDR3 bases are TGTGCCAGCAGCTTAGTATTCGGGACAGGGTGGTTCTTC. This sequence encodes CASSLVFGTGWFF. The full variable domain, in which reference TRBV7-6 and TRBJ2-1 provide the parts outside the CDR3, is GAGVSQSPRYKVTKRGQDVALRCDPISGHVSLYWYRQALGQGPEFLTYFNYEAQQDKSGLPNDRFSAERPEGSISTLTIQRTEQRDSAMYRCASSLVFGTGWFFGPGTRLTVL.

The chain employs TRBV29-1 and TRBJ2-7; D unclear. The V end was cut by 0 bases, the J end by 3 bases, with 3 bases between. Germline V gene data show CDR1 as SQVTM and CDR2 as ANQGSEA. The CDR3 length is 11 residues. As DNA, the CDR3 is TGCAGCGTTGAAGAGAGCTACGAGCAGTACTTC. It codes for CSVEESYEQYF.

The chain carries TRBV5-1 and TRBJ2-4; tentative D call: TRBD1 (6 bases). The CDR3 runs to 15 residues. CDR1 is SGHRS and CDR2 is YFSETQ in the germline V gene. The V end lost 4 bases, the J end lost 0 bases, and 11 bases lay between the germline ends. CDR3 sequence (DNA): TGCGCCAGCAGCCCCCGGGACATAGCCAAAAACATTCAGTACTTC. It yields the protein CASSPRDIAKNIQYF.

The V gene is TRBV10-1, the J gene TRBJ2-2, with 7 bases matching TRBD2. This CDR3 has 15 amino acids. Germline lookup yields CDR1 WNHNN and CDR2 SYGVQD (reference sequence). V lost 1 base, J lost 6 bases, and 5 bases stayed unmatched. The CDR3 is CASSELPGGPGELFF. In DNA form, the CDR3 reads TGCGCCAGCAGTGAGTTACCGGGGGGTCCCGGGGAGCTGTTTTTT.

V gene TRBV2 combines with J gene TRBJ1-4; weak D call: TRBD1 (5 bases). The CDR3 loop spans 14 amino acids. Germline V lookup: CDR1 SNHLY, CDR2 FYNNEI. V shed 8 bases and J shed 0 bases, with 10 bases lying between them. CDR3: CASAGGATNEKLFF. The CDR3 coding sequence is TGTGCCAGCGCTGGGGGGGCAACTAATGAAAAACTGTTTTTT.

This CDR3 reads CASSQPTGLVDTQYF. The CDR3 DNA reads TGTGCCAGCAGCCAGCCGACAGGGCTGGTAGATACGCAGTATTTT. The chain couples TRBV7-6 to TRBJ2-3; TRBD1 matches at 7 bases. V lost 5 bases to trimming and J lost 5 bases; unmatched junction nucleotides: 10. The germline V gene encodes CDR1 SGHVS and CDR2 FNYEAQ. The CDR3 covers 15 residues.

The chain employs TRBV28 and TRBJ1-2, with 8 positions matching TRBD1. With V trimmed by 7 bases and J by 4 bases, 8 bases remained unmatched. Germline V gene sequence: CDR1 MDHEN, CDR2 SYDVKM. There are 14 residues in the CDR3. CDR3: CASTRDRPAYGYTF. The CDR3 DNA follows: TGTGCCAGCACCAGGGACAGGCCTGCCTATGGCTACACCTTC.

The chain has TRBV6-5 and TRBJ1-1; D ambiguous. CDR3 length: 15 amino acids. Germline-derived CDR1 and CDR2 are MNHEY and SVGAGI. Trimming removed 3 bases from V and 3 bases from J, with 14 bases in between. The CDR3, as DNA: TGTGCCAGCAGTTATCGTAACAGTTTGGACACTGAAGCTTTCTTT. Residues: CASSYRNSLDTEAFF.

This chain links TRBV29-1 with TRBJ2-2, with TRBD1 matching over 8 bases. V lost 6 bases, J lost 5 bases, and 8 bases stayed unmatched. In germline, CDR1 is SQVTM, CDR2 ANQGSEA. CDR3 length equals 14 residues. CDR3 coding DNA: TGCAGCGTGGAACCGGACAGGGAAACCGGGGAGCTGTTTTTT. Its protein product is CSVEPDRETGELFF.